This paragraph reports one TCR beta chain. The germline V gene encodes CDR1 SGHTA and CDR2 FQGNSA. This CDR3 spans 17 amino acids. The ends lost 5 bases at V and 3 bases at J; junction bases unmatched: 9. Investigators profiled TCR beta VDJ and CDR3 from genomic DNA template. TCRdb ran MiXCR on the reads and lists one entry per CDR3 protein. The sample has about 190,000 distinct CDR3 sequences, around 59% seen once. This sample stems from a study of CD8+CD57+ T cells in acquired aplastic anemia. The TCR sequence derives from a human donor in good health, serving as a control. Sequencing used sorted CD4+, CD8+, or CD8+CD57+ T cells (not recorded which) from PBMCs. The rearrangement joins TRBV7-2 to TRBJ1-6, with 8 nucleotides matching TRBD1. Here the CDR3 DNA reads TGTGCCAGCAGCCCAAAGAGACAGGGGAGCTATAATTCACCCCTCCACTTT. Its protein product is CASSPKRQGSYNSPLHF.